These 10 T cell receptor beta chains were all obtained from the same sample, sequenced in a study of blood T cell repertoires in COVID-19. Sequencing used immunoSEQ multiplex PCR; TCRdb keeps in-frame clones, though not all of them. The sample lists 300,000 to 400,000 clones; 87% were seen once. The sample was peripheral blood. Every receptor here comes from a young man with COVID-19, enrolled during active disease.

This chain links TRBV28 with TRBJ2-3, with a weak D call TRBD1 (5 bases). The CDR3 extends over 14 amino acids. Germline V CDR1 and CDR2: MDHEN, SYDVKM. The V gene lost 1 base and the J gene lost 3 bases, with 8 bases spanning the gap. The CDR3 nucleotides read TGTGCCAGCAGTTTATCCCAGGGAACAGATACGCAGTATTTT. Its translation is CASSLSQGTDTQYF.

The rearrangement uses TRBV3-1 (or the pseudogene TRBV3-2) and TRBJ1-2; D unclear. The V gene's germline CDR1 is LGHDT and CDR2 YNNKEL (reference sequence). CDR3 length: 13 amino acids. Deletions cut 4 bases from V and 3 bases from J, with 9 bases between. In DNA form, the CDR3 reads TGTGCCAGCAGCCCTCCGGGGTACTATGGCTACACCTTC. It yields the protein CASSPPGYYGYTF.

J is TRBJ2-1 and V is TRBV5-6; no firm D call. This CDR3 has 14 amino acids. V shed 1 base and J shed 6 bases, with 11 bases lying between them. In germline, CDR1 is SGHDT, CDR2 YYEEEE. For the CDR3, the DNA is TGTGCCAGCAGCTTGAGTCGAGCGACCAATGAGCAGTTCTTC. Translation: CASSLSRATNEQFF.

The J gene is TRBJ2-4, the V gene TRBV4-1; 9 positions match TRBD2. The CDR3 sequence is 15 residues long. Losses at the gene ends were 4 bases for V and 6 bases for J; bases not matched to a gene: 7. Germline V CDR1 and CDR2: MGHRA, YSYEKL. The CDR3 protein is CASSPAGGRRNIQYF. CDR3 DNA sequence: TGCGCCAGCAGCCCCGCGGGGGGGCGAAGAAACATTCAGTACTTC.

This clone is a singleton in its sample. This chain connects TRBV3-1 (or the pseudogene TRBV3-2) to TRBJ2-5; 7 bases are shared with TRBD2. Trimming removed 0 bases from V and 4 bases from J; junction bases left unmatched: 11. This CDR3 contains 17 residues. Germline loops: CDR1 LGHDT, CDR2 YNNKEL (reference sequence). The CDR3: CASSQEDGGLDGETQYF. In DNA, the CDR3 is TGTGCCAGCAGCCAAGAGGATGGAGGACTAGATGGAGAGACCCAGTACTTC.

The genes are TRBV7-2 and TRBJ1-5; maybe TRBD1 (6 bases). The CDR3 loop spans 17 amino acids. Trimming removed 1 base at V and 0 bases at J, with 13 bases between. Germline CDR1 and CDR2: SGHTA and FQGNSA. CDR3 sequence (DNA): TGTGCCAGCAGCTTAGTTGGGGGGGCGTATAGCAATCAGCCCCAGCATTTT. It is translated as CASSLVGGAYSNQPQHF.

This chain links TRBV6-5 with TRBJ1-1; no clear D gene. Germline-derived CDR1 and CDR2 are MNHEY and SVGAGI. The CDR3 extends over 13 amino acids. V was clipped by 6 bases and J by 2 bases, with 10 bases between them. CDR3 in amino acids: CASSEGPNTEAFF. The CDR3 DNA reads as TGTGCCAGCAGCGAGGGTCCTAACACTGAAGCTTTCTTT.

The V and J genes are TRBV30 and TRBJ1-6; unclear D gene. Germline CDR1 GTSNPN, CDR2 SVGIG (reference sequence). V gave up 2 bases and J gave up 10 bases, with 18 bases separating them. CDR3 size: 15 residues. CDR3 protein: CAWSILTGVGSPLHF. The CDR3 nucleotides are TGTGCCTGGAGTATCCTCACCGGGGTAGGATCACCCCTCCACTTT.

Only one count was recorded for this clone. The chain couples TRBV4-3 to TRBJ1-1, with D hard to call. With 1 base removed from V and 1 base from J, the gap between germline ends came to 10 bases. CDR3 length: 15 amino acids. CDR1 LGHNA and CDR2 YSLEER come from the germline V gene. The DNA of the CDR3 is TGCGCCAGCAGCCAAGCTAATACGGGGAACACTGAAGCTTTCTTT. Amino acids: CASSQANTGNTEAFF.

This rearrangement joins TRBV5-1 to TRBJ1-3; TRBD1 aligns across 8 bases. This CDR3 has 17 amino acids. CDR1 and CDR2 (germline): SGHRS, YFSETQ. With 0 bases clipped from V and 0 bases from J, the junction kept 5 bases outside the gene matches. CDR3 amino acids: CASSLGQGALSGNTIYF. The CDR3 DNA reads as TGCGCCAGCAGCTTGGGGCAGGGGGCTCTCTCTGGAAACACCATATATTTT.